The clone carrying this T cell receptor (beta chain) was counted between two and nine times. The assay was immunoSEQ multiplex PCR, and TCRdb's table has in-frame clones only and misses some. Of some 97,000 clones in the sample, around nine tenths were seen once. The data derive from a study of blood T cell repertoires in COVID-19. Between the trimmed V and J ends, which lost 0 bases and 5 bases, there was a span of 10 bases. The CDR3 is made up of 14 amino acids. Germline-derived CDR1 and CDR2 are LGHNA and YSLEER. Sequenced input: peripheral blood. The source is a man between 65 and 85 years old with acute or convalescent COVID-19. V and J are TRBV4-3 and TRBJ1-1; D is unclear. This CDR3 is CASSQESGSTEAFF. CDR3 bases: TGCGCCAGCAGCCAAGAATCGGGGAGTACTGAAGCTTTCTTT.